The T cell receptor beta chain described here comes from a study of cytomegalovirus exposure and HLA in healthy donors. As concerns this clone: Antigen: not known.

Germline assignment: CDR1 LGHNA and CDR2 YSLEER. V gave up 0 bases and J gave up 4 bases; unmatched junction bases: 5. This CDR3 spans 15 amino acids. PCR was performed using 60 Vbeta and 13 Jbeta primers. TCRdb keeps only in-frame clones here, not all; method: immunoSEQ multiplex PCR. The data contain over 110,000 clones, approximately 80% of them seen just once; the ten biggest clones take up 2.4%. Study outcomes and limitations: Earlier analysis yielded a pattern in which most TCR beta V segments were productive about 90% or about 30% of the time. Some segments of the V type, notably TRBV6-2 and TRBV6-3, were excluded as indistinguishable. Reportedly, HLA-A and HLA-B alleles of most subjects were accurately predicted from TCR beta. Specificity for CMV antigens was confirmed in vitro for a few of the CMV-associated chains.

Sequencing was performed on PBMCs. The chain joins TRBV4-3 to TRBJ1-2, with 7 positions matching TRBD1. The receptor was isolated from a woman younger than 35 in good health and CMV-seropositive. The CDR3: CASSQEDRTFYGYTF. In nucleotides, the CDR3 is TGCGCCAGCAGCCAAGAGGACAGGACCTTCTATGGCTACACCTTC.